This TCR beta chain was sequenced during a study of T-cell memory formation after mild COVID-19. Study-wide context: There were largely donor-specific TCR clusters. Whole-study results and caveats: Among clones peaking at day 37 in the second wave, SARS-CoV-2 specificity remained unconfirmed. Contracting CD8+ clones were enriched in EMRA, CD4+ mainly in CM and EM.

Constant-segment-primed 5'RACE gave TCR alpha and TCR beta cDNA libraries with sample barcodes and UMIs. MiXCR was run by TCRdb on the 5' RACE reads, yielding one entry per CDR3 protein. Here the sample spans roughly 160,000 distinct CDR3 sequences, around 13% being singletons. This clonotype showed up just a few times. Its specificity is unknown. The sequence was collected from a man aged 18 to 30 who had mild COVID-19 (a few samples of this study predate the infection). Cell type and time point are not known. The source material was PBMCs or a T cell subset sorted from them (not recorded which).

The CDR3 DNA reads TGTGCCAGCAGTTACGGGGATGGCTACACCTTC. It yields the protein CASSYGDGYTF. The chain carries TRBV6-5 and TRBJ1-2; D call uncertain. The CDR3 covers 11 residues. The V end was cut by 2 bases, the J end by 6 bases, with 4 bases between. Per germline, CDR1 MNHEY and CDR2 SVGAGI.